The clone carrying this TCR beta chain was found once. Its antigen is as yet unknown. The data were taken from a study of cytomegalovirus exposure and HLA in healthy donors. Background on the study: Tens of millions of unique TCRs from HLA-typed donors were held in an early release of data. General study points: V- and J-gene trimming in TCR beta was tied to a missense DCLRE1C variant by an analysis performed later.

A multiplex PCR was run with 60 Vbeta primers and 13 Jbeta primers. Under the authors' procedure: In a later analysis, some 80 million unique TCR beta chains included roughly 11 million shared by two or more donors. Repertoires were generated with immunoSEQ multiplex PCR, while TCRdb's copy carries only in-frame clones and drops some. Clone size and the V and J calls come from that table; the DNA yielded D and trimming. The sample consists of approximately 160,000 clones, over 60% of them appearing once. The germline gives CDR1 MNHEY, CDR2 SVGAGI. V was trimmed by 7 bases and J by 1 base, leaving 16 bases between them. The CDR3 has 15 residues.

The receptor comes from a male donor in good health and CMV-seronegative. Material for sequencing was PBMCs. The V gene is TRBV6-5, the J gene TRBJ1-1; D uncertain. The CDR3 loop reads CASTLGGRKNTEAFF. CDR3 DNA sequence: TGTGCCAGCACCCTAGGTGGGAGAAAGAACACTGAAGCTTTCTTT.